This TCR beta chain stems from a study of blood T cell repertoires in COVID-19. This clone was counted only a few times. Sequencing used immunoSEQ multiplex PCR; TCRdb keeps in-frame clones, though not all of them. Among about 270,000 clones listed, 80% to 90% were seen once. J lost 4 bases, V lost 4 bases, and 4 bases had no gene match. Germline values: CDR1 MGHRA, CDR2 YSYEKL. There are 15 residues in the CDR3. Material for sequencing was PBMCs or T cells enriched from blood (not recorded which). J is TRBJ2-7 and V is TRBV4-1, with TRBD2 matching 13 bases. This clonotype was obtained from a woman aged 18-29 years who had recovered from COVID-19. The CDR3 loop reads CASSPWTSGGYEQYF. CDR3 nucleotides: TGCGCCAGCAGCCCATGGACTAGCGGGGGTTACGAGCAGTACTTC.